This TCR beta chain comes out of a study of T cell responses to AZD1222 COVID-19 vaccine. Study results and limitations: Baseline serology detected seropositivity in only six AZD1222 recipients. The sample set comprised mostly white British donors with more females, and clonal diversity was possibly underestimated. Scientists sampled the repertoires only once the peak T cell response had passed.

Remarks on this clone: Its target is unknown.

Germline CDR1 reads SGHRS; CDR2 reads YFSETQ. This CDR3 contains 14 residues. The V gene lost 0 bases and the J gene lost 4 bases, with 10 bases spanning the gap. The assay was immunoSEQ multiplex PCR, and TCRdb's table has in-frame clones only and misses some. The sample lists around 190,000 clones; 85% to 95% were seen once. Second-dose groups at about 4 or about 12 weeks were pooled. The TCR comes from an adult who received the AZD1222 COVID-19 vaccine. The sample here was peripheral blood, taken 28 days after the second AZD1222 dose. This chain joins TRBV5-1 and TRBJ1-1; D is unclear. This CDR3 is CASSLEAGPTEAFF. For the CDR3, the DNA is TGCGCCAGCAGCTTGGAGGCTGGGCCCACTGAAGCTTTCTTT.